Each of the 20 T cell receptor beta chains below was sequenced from the same sample in a study of CD8 T cells in Susac syndrome. The RNA, 0.5 to 1 ug, was put through reverse transcription using random hexamers. TCRdb itself ran the immunoSEQ multiplex PCR reads through MiXCR, one entry per CDR3 protein. In the table there are approximately 120,000 distinct CDR3 sequences, around nine tenths of which are singletons. The sample comprised CD8+ T cells from PBMCs. These TCRs come from a human donor with multiple sclerosis.

This rearrangement joins TRBV7-8 to TRBJ1-2; weak D call: TRBD1 (6 bases). Germline CDR1 and CDR2: SGHVS and FQNEAQ. V gave up 6 bases and J gave up 0 bases, with 11 bases separating them. This CDR3 contains 14 residues. CDR3 in DNA: TGTGCCAGCAGTACCGGACAGACTAACTATGGCTACACCTTC. Its protein is CASSTGQTNYGYTF.

V and J are TRBV4-3 and TRBJ2-5; D ambiguous. With 5 bases removed from V and 2 bases from J, the gap between germline ends came to 15 bases. Germline values: CDR1 LGHNA, CDR2 YSLEER. The length of the CDR3 is 15 residues. The CDR3 loop reads CASSIGISSQETQYF. CDR3 coding DNA: TGCGCCAGCAGCATAGGGATTAGCAGTCAAGAGACCCAGTACTTC.

CDR3 in amino acids: CASTSWGISNQPQHF. The CDR3 DNA reads as TGTGCCAGCACCAGTTGGGGGATTAGCAATCAGCCCCAGCATTTT. The V and J genes are TRBV6-1 and TRBJ1-5; possible D gene TRBD1, 5 bases. Trimming removed 7 bases at V and 0 bases at J, with 13 bases between. The CDR3 has 15 amino acids. CDR1 is MNHNS, CDR2 SASEGT, per germline.

This chain links TRBV13 with TRBJ2-7, with TRBD2 matching over 10 bases. The CDR3 extends over 15 amino acids. V dropped 5 bases and J dropped 5; count of bases not matched to a gene: 9. Germline lookup yields CDR1 PRHDT and CDR2 FYEKMQ (reference sequence). The CDR3: CASSASGTSDDEQYF. The CDR3 DNA reads as TGTGCCAGCAGCGCCTCCGGGACTAGCGATGACGAGCAGTACTTC.

This sequence joins TRBV7-6 and TRBJ2-7; D uncertain. This CDR3 has 15 residues. V was cut by 9 bases and J by 5 bases, with 23 bases left in between. Per germline, CDR1 SGHVS and CDR2 FNYEAQ. The CDR3 DNA follows: TGTGCCAGTAACCCAGTGGGAAACTCGGACGACGAGCAGTACTTC. Amino acids: CASNPVGNSDDEQYF.

This sequence joins TRBV4-1 and TRBJ1-1, with TRBD1 identical over 9 bases. V shed 4 bases and J 2 bases; nucleotides not matched to a gene: 5. CDR3 length equals 15 residues. Germline loops: CDR1 MGHRA, CDR2 YSYEKL. The CDR3 DNA is TGCGCCAGCAGCCCCCGGGACAGGGCAAACACTGAAGCTTTCTTT. Amino acid sequence: CASSPRDRANTEAFF.

The chain links TRBV13 to TRBJ1-1; D is perhaps TRBD1 (5 bases). Germline V lookup: CDR1 PRHDT, CDR2 FYEKMQ (reference sequence). The length of the CDR3 is 15 residues. The V and J ends lost 0 bases and 1 base respectively, with 9 bases between them. The CDR3 loop is CASSLGPQGNTEAFF. DNA for the CDR3: TGTGCCAGCAGCTTAGGCCCCCAGGGGAACACTGAAGCTTTCTTT.

This chain uses TRBV5-1 with TRBJ2-3; D remains ambiguous. The germline gives CDR1 SGHRS, CDR2 YFSETQ. The CDR3 contains 13 residues. Deletions cut 2 bases from V and 2 bases from J, with 6 bases between. The CDR3 region has the DNA TGCGCCAGCAGCTTATCTTCCACAGATACGCAGTATTTT. It codes for CASSLSSTDTQYF.

The chain combines TRBV30 with TRBJ2-7; weak D call: TRBD1 (6 bases). This CDR3 comprises 14 residues. The V gene's germline CDR1 is GTSNPN and CDR2 SVGIG (reference sequence). V lost 1 base and J 4 bases, leaving 14 bases between the germline ends. CDR3 DNA sequence: TGTGCCTGGAGTGGCAAGCAGGGGCGGTACGAGCAGTACTTC. This gives the protein CAWSGKQGRYEQYF.

Here the CDR3 reads CSARTSGSFSYEQYF. The CDR3 region has the DNA TGCAGTGCTAGGACTAGCGGGAGTTTCTCCTACGAGCAGTACTTC. This chain uses TRBV20-1 with TRBJ2-7; 12 nucleotides match TRBD2. Germline CDR1 reads DFQATT; CDR2 reads SNEGSKA (reference sequence). The CDR3 consists of 15 residues. The V gene end was trimmed by 3 bases and the J gene end by 0 bases; junction bases not matched to a gene: 3.

The chain employs TRBV5-4 and TRBJ2-7; 9 bases fit TRBD1. This CDR3 region has 14 residues. V gave up 0 bases and J gave up 3 bases; unmatched junction bases: 1. In germline, CDR1 is SGHNT, CDR2 YYREEE (reference sequence). Here the CDR3 reads CASSLGGQGYEQYF. Written as DNA, the CDR3 is TGTGCCAGCAGCTTGGGGGGACAGGGCTACGAGCAGTACTTC.

Only a few counts were recorded for this clonotype. This chain connects TRBV10-3 to TRBJ1-1, with D possibly being TRBD1 (5 bases). From germline, CDR1 is ENHRY and CDR2 SYGVKD. CDR3 length equals 12 residues. Between the trimmed V and J ends, which lost 5 bases and 7 bases, there was a span of 11 bases. CDR3 protein: CAISPPGSEAFF. CDR3 sequence (DNA): TGTGCCATCAGTCCCCCAGGGAGTGAAGCTTTCTTT.

This clonotype appeared once. This chain joins TRBV20-1 and TRBJ2-4; D possibly corresponds to TRBD2 (6 bases). The V and J ends lost 0 bases and 3 bases respectively, with 15 bases between them. The CDR3 loop spans 16 amino acids. CDR1 is DFQATT and CDR2 is SNEGSKA in the germline V gene (reference sequence). CDR3 loop: CSARDGGTVNKNIQYF. In nucleotides, the CDR3 is TGCAGTGCTAGAGATGGAGGGACCGTAAACAAAAACATTCAGTACTTC.

The chain recombines TRBV29-1 with TRBJ1-2; D remains unclear. The ends were cut back, 5 bases at V and 3 bases at J, with 7 bases in the middle. CDR1 is SQVTM and CDR2 is ANQGSEA in the germline V gene. CDR3 length equals 11 residues. CDR3 bases: TGCAGCGTTTTTGTGGACTATGGCTACACCTTC. Translation: CSVFVDYGYTF.

The rearrangement uses TRBV4-1 and TRBJ1-3; D is uncertain. From germline, CDR1 is MGHRA and CDR2 YSYEKL. The ends were cut back, 0 bases at V and 0 bases at J, with 9 bases in the middle. The CDR3 has 16 amino acids. The CDR3 protein is CASSQDPPYSGNTIYF. In nucleotides, the CDR3 is TGCGCCAGCAGCCAAGATCCCCCCTACTCTGGAAACACCATATATTTT.

This rearrangement joins TRBV6-1 to TRBJ2-7; 11 bases map to TRBD2. CDR1 and CDR2 (germline): MNHNS, SASEGT. V dropped 5 bases and J dropped 5; count of bases not matched to a gene: 14. The CDR3 is 17 residues long. This CDR3 is CASSQQFLAGGLDEQYF. DNA of the CDR3: TGTGCCAGCAGTCAACAATTTCTAGCGGGAGGTTTGGACGAGCAGTACTTC.

V and J are TRBV11-2 and TRBJ2-1; TRBD2 might be the D (5 bases). Germline values: CDR1 SGHAT, CDR2 FQNNGV. Trimming stripped 4 bases from V and 7 bases from J, with 8 bases between. CDR3 size: 12 residues. The chain's CDR3 is CASSSDFNEQFF. The CDR3 DNA reads TGTGCCAGCAGCTCGGACTTTAATGAGCAGTTCTTC.

CDR3 nucleotide sequence: TGTGCCAGCAGCCAAGGTCGAGTCGAGCAGTACTTC. This gives the protein CASSQGRVEQYF. The V and J genes are TRBV14 and TRBJ2-7, with no clear D. Trimming took off 1 base at V and 6 bases at J, with 7 bases between the two ends. The CDR3 contains 12 residues. Germline values: CDR1 SGHDN, CDR2 FVKESK.

The chain has TRBV19 and TRBJ1-5, with D unclear. This CDR3 contains 14 residues. V was trimmed by 4 bases and J by 5 bases, leaving 12 bases between them. Germline CDR1 reads LNHDA; CDR2 reads SQIVND (reference sequence). CDR3 protein: CASSTSAADQPQHF. The CDR3, as DNA: TGTGCCAGTAGTACCTCAGCAGCCGATCAGCCCCAGCATTTT.

The chain employs TRBV9 and TRBJ2-1; maybe TRBD2 (5 bases). This CDR3 contains 14 residues. From germline, CDR1 is SGDLS and CDR2 YYNGEE. Trimming removed 0 bases at V and 9 bases at J, with 13 bases between. CDR3 in amino acids: CASSVGAEGGEQFF. CDR3 sequence (DNA): TGTGCCAGCAGCGTAGGAGCAGAGGGCGGTGAGCAGTTCTTC.